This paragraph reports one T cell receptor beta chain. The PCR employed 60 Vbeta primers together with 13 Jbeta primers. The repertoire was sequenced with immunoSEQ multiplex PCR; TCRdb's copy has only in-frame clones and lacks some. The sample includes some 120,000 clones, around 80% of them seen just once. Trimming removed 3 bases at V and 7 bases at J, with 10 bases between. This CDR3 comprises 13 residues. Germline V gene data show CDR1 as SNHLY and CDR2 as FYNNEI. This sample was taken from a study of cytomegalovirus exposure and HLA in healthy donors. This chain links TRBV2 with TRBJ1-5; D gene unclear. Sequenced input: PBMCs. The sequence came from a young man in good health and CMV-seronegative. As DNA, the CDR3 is TGTGCCAGCAGTGATGGAGGGTTCCAGCCCCAGCATTTT. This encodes CASSDGGFQPQHF.